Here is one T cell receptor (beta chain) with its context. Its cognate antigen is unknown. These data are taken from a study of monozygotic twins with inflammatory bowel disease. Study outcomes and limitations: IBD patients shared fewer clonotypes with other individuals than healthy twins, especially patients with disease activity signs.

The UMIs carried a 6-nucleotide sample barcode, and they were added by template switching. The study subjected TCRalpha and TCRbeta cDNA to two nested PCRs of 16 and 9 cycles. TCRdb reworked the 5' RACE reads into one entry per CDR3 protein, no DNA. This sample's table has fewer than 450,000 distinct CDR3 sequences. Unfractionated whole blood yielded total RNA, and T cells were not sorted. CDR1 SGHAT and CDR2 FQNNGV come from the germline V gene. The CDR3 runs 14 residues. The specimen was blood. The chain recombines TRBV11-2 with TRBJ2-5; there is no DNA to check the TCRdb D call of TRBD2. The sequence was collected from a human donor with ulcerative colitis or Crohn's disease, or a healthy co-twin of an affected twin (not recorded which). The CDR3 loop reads CASSPPGLQETQYF.